These 19 T cell receptor beta chains were sequenced from one sample in a study of OX40 agonist ivuxolimab in advanced cancers. The data were produced by immunoSEQ multiplex PCR, yet TCRdb's version contains in-frame clones alone and is incomplete. The repertoire consists of 100,000 or so clones, with approximately 90% occurring once and the leading ten covering 0.71%. Sequences were derived from CD4+ or CD8+ T cells sorted from blood, sampled in a trial of the OX40 agonist ivuxolimab. The receptor set was obtained from an adult with an advanced solid tumor such as melanoma, head and neck, liver or kidney cancer.

The chain combines TRBV5-1 with TRBJ2-5; 11 bases are a match to TRBD2. CDR3 length equals 15 residues. Trimming removed 4 bases from V and 3 bases from J; junction bases left unmatched: 5. Germline V gene data show CDR1 as SGHRS and CDR2 as YFSETQ. CDR3 sequence: CASSPTSGREETQYF. CDR3 bases: TGCGCCAGCAGCCCTACTAGCGGGAGAGAAGAGACCCAGTACTTC. The full variable domain, completed using reference TRBV5-1 and TRBJ2-5, is KAGVTQTPRYLIKTRGQQVTLSCSPISGHRSVSWYQQTPGQGLQFLFEYFSETQRNKGNFPGRFSGRQFSNSRSEMNVSTLELGDSALYLCASSPTSGREETQYFGPGTRLLVL.

The chain is built from TRBV5-4 and TRBJ2-2; D gene uncertain. CDR3 length: 14 amino acids. The germline V gene has CDR1 SGHNT and CDR2 YYREEE (reference sequence). Deletions cut 0 bases from V and 2 bases from J, with 5 bases between. CDR3: CASSLGLNTGELFF. The CDR3 nucleotides are TGTGCCAGCAGCTTGGGACTTAACACCGGGGAGCTGTTTTTT.

The gene calls are TRBV29-1 and TRBJ2-7; D is uncertain. This CDR3 spans 12 amino acids. The germline V gene encodes CDR1 SQVTM and CDR2 ANQGSEA. The germline V and J ends were trimmed by 5 bases and 5 bases, with 13 bases remaining between them. The CDR3 loop reads CSVIVLGDEQYF. The DNA for the CDR3 is TGCAGCGTTATAGTCCTAGGCGACGAGCAGTACTTC.

V gene TRBV5-1 combines with J gene TRBJ2-6; D perhaps matches TRBD2 (7 bases). CDR3 size: 16 residues. Trimming shortened V by 2 bases and J by 2 bases, and 11 bases separated the two germline ends. Per the germline V gene, CDR1 is SGHRS and CDR2 is YFSETQ. The CDR3 sequence: CASSLGGVAGANVLTF. Here the CDR3 DNA reads TGCGCCAGCAGCTTAGGGGGGGTTGCTGGGGCCAACGTCCTGACTTTC.

The J gene is TRBJ2-5, the V gene TRBV7-2, with TRBD2 identical over 9 bases. The germline CDR1 and CDR2 sequences are SGHTA and FQGNSA. V was clipped by 3 bases and J by 3 bases; unmatched bases: 5. The length of the CDR3 is 15 residues. The CDR3 loop is CASSLGLAPKETQYF. The CDR3 nucleotides are TGTGCCAGCAGCTTGGGACTAGCCCCTAAAGAGACCCAGTACTTC.

The chain's CDR3 is CASSFMSRGYYEQYF. The CDR3 region has the DNA TGTGCCAGCAGTTTCATGTCCAGGGGGTACTACGAGCAGTACTTC. V usage is TRBV28 and J usage is TRBJ2-7; 7 bases are shared with TRBD1. The V and J ends lost 3 bases and 3 bases, in that order; junction bases with no gene match: 8. This CDR3 spans 15 amino acids. The V gene's germline CDR1 is MDHEN and CDR2 SYDVKM. Full variable domain (outside the CDR3, taken from reference TRBV28 and TRBJ2-7): DVKVTQSSRYLVKRTGEKVFLECVQDMDHENMFWYRQDPGLGLRLIYFSYDVKMKEKGDIPEGYSVSREKKERFSLILESASTNQTSMYLCASSFMSRGYYEQYFGPGTRLTVT.

The CDR3 reads CASSQGQYGYTF. The CDR3 DNA is TGCGCCAGCAGCCAGGGACAGTATGGCTACACCTTC. This chain links TRBV4-1 with TRBJ1-2; 7 nucleotides match TRBD1. Trimming removed 3 bases from V and 5 bases from J; junction bases left unmatched: 0. Germline values: CDR1 MGHRA, CDR2 YSYEKL. The CDR3 contains 12 residues.

V and J are TRBV29-1 and TRBJ1-1; perhaps TRBD1 as D (5 bases). CDR3 length: 13 residues. Germline assignment: CDR1 SQVTM and CDR2 ANQGSEA. V was clipped by 1 base and J by 1 base, with 7 bases between them. CDR3 in amino acids: CSVEVQGNTEAFF. CDR3 in DNA: TGCAGCGTTGAAGTGCAGGGGAACACTGAAGCTTTCTTT.

The rearrangement uses TRBV7-3 and TRBJ1-2; no clear D gene. The CDR3 is 15 residues long. The V end lost 5 bases, the J end lost 0 bases, and 13 bases lay between the germline ends. The germline V gene encodes CDR1 SGHTA and CDR2 FQGTGA. The CDR3 is CASSPHQTTNYGYTF. The CDR3 DNA follows: TGTGCCAGCAGCCCCCATCAGACAACTAACTATGGCTACACCTTC.

In regard to this clone: Other DNA sequences in this specimen translate into the identical CDR3. V usage is TRBV18 and J usage is TRBJ2-7; 10 bases match TRBD1. Germline CDR1 and CDR2: KGHSH and LQKENI. The CDR3 contains 14 residues. Losses at the gene ends were 2 bases for V and 2 bases for J; bases not matched to a gene: 0. CDR3 loop: CASSPGQGAYEQYF. CDR3 in DNA: TGTGCCAGCTCACCAGGACAGGGGGCCTACGAGCAGTACTTC.

The chain employs TRBV6-6 and TRBJ2-3; D is ambiguous. Germline assignment: CDR1 MNHNY and CDR2 SVGAGI (reference sequence). Trimming left V 7 bases short and J 0 bases short, with 11 bases between. The CDR3 contains 14 residues. Written as DNA, the CDR3 is TGTGCCAGCACCCAGGCTACTAGCACAGATACGCAGTATTTT. Translation gives CASTQATSTDTQYF.

The rearrangement uses TRBV20-1 and TRBJ2-7; D possibly uses TRBD1 or TRBD2 (5 bases each). Germline V gene lookup returns CDR1 DFQATT and CDR2 SNEGSKA (reference sequence). This CDR3 has 11 amino acids. Trimming took 7 bases from V and 2 from J, leaving 9 bases between them. This CDR3 is CSGDGTYEQYF. The CDR3 region has the DNA TGCAGTGGGGACGGAACCTACGAGCAGTACTTC.

The CDR3, as DNA: TGTGCCAGCAGTTACTTCCGCGGGGCAAGTTCACCCCTCCACTTT. It specifies CASSYFRGASSPLHF. The chain links TRBV6-5 to TRBJ1-6; D may be TRBD1 (5 bases). Per germline, CDR1 MNHEY and CDR2 SVGAGI. CDR3 size: 15 residues. Deletions cut 1 base from V and 9 bases from J, with 13 bases between.

The J gene is TRBJ2-1, the V gene TRBV5-1; 12 nucleotides line up with TRBD2. J gave up 7 bases and V 4 bases, and 6 bases lay outside the gene matches. From germline, CDR1 is SGHRS and CDR2 YFSETQ. The CDR3 runs 15 residues. In nucleotides, the CDR3 is TGCGCCAGCAGCCGGACTAGCGGGATTTTAAATGAGCAGTTCTTC. The encoded protein is CASSRTSGILNEQFF.

The rearrangement joins TRBV6-6 to TRBJ1-2; TRBD1 matches 8 bases. The CDR3 contains 12 residues. V lost 4 bases, J lost 8 bases, and 3 bases stayed unmatched. Germline V gene data show CDR1 as MNHNY and CDR2 as SVGAGI (reference sequence). The CDR3 region has the DNA TGTGCCAGCAGTTCAACAGGGGGAGGCTACACCTTC. Its protein is CASSSTGGGYTF.

This chain links TRBV25-1 with TRBJ1-3, with D possibly matching TRBD1 (6 bases). Germline V lookup: CDR1 MGHDK, CDR2 SYGVNS. Trimming took 8 bases from V and 8 from J, leaving 13 bases between them. The CDR3 spans 12 residues. Here the CDR3 reads CASPHRDDTIYF. CDR3 DNA: TGTGCCAGCCCCCACAGGGATGACACCATATATTTT. Full variable domain (missing parts from reference TRBV25-1 and TRBJ1-3): EADIYQTPRYLVIGTGKKITLECSQTMGHDKMYWYQQDPGMELHLIHYSYGVNSTEKGDLSSESTVSRIRTEHFPLTLESARPSHTSQYLCASPHRDDTIYFGEGSWLTVV.

The chain has TRBV27 and TRBJ2-7; TRBD1 matches 10 bases. Looked up from germline, CDR1 is MNHEY and CDR2 is SMNVEV (reference sequence). This CDR3 contains 14 residues. With V trimmed by 4 bases and J by 3 bases, 3 bases remained unmatched. The CDR3 region has the DNA TGTGCCAGCAGTTCTCGGACAGGGGGCTACGAGCAGTACTTC. Translation gives CASSSRTGGYEQYF.

This chain connects TRBV19 to TRBJ1-6; D unclear. The CDR3 totals 15 residues. Germline CDR1 reads LNHDA; CDR2 reads SQIVND (reference sequence). V lost 7 bases to trimming and J lost 14 bases, with 24 bases between them. The CDR3 loop is CASKDAGLPQFTLHF. The CDR3, as DNA: TGTGCCAGTAAAGATGCAGGCCTCCCCCAATTTACCCTCCACTTT. The full variable domain, its missing parts supplied by reference TRBV19 and TRBJ1-6, is DGGITQSPKYLFRKEGQNVTLSCEQNLNHDAMYWYRQDPGQGLRLIYYSQIVNDFQKGDIAEGYSVSREKKESFPLTVTSAQKNPTAFYLCASKDAGLPQFTLHFGNGTRLTVT.

The chain joins TRBV6-6 to TRBJ1-1; tentatively, D is TRBD1 (6 bases). Trimming took off 4 bases at V and 0 bases at J, with 9 bases between the two ends. Looked up from germline, CDR1 is MNHNY and CDR2 is SVGAGI (reference sequence). The CDR3 consists of 14 residues. The CDR3 nucleotides read TGTGCCAGCAGTTCCAACAGGGTGAACACTGAAGCTTTCTTT. Protein: CASSSNRVNTEAFF.